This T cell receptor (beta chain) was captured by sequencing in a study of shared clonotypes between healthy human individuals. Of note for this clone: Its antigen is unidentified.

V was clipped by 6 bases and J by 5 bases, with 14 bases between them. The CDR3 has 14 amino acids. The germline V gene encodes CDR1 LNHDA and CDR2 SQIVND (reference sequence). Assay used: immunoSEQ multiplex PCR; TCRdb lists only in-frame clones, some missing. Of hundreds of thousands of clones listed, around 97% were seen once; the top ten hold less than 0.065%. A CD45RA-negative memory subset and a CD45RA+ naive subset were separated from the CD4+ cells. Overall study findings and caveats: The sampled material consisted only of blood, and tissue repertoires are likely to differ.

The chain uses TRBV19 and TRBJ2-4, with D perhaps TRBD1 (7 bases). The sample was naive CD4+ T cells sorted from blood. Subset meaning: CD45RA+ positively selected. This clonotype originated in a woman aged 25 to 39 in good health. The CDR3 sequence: CASRIQGEENIQYF. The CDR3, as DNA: TGTGCCAGTAGGATTCAGGGGGAGGAAAACATTCAGTACTTC.